This TCR beta chain derives from a study of Graves' ophthalmopathy and Graves' hyperthyroidism. The sequenced template was RNA, covering the TCR beta CDR3 region. Amplification began with first-round RT-PCR using HTBI primers, then second-round multiplex PCR was performed. TCRdb itself ran the multiplex PCR reads through MiXCR, one entry per CDR3 protein. The profile shows some 1.1 million distinct CDR3 sequences, 36% of them singletons. The CDR3 contains 17 residues. Trimming left V 0 bases short and J 1 base short, with 12 bases between. Per the germline V gene, CDR1 is LNHDA and CDR2 is SQIVND (reference sequence). Diagnosis relied on clinical symptoms, serum thyroxine, TRAb, thyroid ultrasound and orbital computed tomography.

Sequenced material: peripheral blood or thyroid tissue (not recorded which). The sequence derives from an adult man with Graves' hyperthyroidism. The chain recombines TRBV19 with TRBJ2-2, with D maybe TRBD1 (5 bases). The CDR3 loop reads CASSIDLPGWNTGELFF. CDR3 DNA sequence: TGTGCCAGTAGTATAGATCTCCCAGGGTGGAACACCGGGGAGCTGTTTTTT.